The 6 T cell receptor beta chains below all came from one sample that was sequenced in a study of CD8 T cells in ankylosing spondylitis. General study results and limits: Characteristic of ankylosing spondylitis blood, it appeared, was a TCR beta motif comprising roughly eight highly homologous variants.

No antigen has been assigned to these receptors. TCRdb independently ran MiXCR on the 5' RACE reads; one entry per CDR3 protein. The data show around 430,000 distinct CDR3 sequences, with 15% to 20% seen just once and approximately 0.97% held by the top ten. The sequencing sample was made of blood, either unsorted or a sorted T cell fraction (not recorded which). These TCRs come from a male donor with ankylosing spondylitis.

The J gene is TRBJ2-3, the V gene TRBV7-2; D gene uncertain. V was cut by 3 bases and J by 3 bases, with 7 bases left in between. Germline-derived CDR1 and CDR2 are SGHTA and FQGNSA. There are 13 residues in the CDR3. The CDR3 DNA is TGTGCCAGCAGCTTTTTTAAGACAGATACGCAGTATTTT. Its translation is CASSFFKTDTQYF.

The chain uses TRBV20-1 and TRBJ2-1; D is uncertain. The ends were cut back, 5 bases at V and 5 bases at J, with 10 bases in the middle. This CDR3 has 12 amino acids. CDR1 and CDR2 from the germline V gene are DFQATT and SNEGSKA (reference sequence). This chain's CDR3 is CSASKRNNEQFF. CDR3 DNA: TGCAGTGCTTCCAAACGGAACAATGAGCAGTTCTTC.

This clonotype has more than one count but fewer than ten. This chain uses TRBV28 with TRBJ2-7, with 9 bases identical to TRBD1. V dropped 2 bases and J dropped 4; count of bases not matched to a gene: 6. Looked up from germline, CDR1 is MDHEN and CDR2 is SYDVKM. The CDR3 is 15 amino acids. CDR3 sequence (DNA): TGTGCCAGCAGTTTACCCTCGACAGGGGGATACGAGCAGTACTTC. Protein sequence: CASSLPSTGGYEQYF.

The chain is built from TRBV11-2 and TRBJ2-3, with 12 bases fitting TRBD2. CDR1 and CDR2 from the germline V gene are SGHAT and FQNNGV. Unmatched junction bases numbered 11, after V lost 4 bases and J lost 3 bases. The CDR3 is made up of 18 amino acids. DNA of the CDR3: TGTGCCAGCAGCTCCCGGCCTAGCGGGAGGGCCCTAACAGATACGCAGTATTTT. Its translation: CASSSRPSGRALTDTQYF.

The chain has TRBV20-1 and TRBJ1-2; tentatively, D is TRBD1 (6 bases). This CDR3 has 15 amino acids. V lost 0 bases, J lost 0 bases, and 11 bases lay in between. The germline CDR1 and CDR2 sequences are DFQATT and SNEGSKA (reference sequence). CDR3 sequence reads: CSARDRDTSNYGYTF. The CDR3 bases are TGCAGTGCTAGAGATCGGGACACCTCTAACTATGGCTACACCTTC.

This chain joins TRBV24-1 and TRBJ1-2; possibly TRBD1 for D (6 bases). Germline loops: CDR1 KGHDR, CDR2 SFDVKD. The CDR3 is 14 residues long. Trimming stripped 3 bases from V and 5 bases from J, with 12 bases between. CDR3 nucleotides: TGTGCCACCAGTGATGACAGGTTTGGTTATGGCTACACCTTC. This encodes CATSDDRFGYGYTF.